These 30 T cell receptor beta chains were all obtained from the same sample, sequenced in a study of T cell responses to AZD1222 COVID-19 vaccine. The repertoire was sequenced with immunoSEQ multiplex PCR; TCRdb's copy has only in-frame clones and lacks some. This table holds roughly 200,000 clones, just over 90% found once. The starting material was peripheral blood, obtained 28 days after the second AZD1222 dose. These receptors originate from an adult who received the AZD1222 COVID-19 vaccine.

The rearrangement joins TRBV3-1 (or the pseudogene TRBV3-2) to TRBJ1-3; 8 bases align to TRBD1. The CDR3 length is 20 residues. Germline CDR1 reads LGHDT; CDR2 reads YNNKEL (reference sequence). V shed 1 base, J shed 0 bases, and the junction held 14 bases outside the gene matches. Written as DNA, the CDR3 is TGTGCCAGCAGCCAAGGTTTTTTGCTAAGGACAGGGAGCTCTGGAAACACCATATATTTT. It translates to CASSQGFLLRTGSSGNTIYF.

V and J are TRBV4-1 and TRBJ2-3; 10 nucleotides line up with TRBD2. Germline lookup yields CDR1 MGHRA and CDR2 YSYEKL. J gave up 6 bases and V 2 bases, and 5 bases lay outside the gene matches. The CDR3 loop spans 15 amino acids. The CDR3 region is CASSQPSGSYDTQYF. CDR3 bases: TGCGCCAGCAGCCAACCTAGCGGGAGCTATGATACGCAGTATTTT.

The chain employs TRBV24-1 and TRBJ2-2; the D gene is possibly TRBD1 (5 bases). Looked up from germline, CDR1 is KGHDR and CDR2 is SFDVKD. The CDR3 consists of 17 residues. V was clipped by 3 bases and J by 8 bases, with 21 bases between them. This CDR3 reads CATSDPGHTDGRGELFF. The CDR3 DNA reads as TGTGCCACCAGTGATCCAGGGCACACCGATGGGCGAGGGGAGCTGTTTTTT.

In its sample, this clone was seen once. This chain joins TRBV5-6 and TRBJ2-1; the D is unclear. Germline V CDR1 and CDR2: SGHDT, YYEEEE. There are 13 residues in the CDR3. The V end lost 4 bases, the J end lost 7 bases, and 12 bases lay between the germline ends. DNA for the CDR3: TGTGCCAGCAGCCAAACCCCCCCGAATGAGCAGTTCTTC. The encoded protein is CASSQTPPNEQFF.

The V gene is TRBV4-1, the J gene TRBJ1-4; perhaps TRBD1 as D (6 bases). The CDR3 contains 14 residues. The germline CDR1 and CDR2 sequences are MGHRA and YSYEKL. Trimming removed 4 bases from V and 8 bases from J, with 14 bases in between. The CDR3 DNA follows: TGCGCCAGCAGCCCAGAAGGGGGGGTCGAAAAACTGTTTTTT. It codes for CASSPEGGVEKLFF.

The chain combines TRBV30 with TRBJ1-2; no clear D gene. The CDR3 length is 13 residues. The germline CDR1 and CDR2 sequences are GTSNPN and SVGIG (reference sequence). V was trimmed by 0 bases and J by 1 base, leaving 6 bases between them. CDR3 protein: CAWSVDVNYGYTF. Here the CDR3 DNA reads TGTGCCTGGAGTGTAGACGTTAACTATGGCTACACCTTC.

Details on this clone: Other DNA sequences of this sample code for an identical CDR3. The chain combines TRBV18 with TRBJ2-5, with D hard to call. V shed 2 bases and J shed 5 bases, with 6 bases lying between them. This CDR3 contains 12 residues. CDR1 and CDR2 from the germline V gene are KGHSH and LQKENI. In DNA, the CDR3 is TGTGCCAGCTCACCAGCAGGCGAGACCCAGTACTTC. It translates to CASSPAGETQYF. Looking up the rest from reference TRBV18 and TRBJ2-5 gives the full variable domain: NAGVMQNPRHLVRRRGQEARLRCSPMKGHSHVYWYRQLPEEGLKFMVYLQKENIIDESGMPKERFSAEFPKEGPSILRIQQVVRGDSAAYFCASSPAGETQYFGPGTRLLVL.

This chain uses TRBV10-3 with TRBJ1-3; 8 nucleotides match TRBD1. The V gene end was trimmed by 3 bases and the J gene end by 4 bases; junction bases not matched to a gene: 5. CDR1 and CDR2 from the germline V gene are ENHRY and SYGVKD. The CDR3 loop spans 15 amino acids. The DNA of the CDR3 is TGTGCCATCAGTGATTTTGACAGGGGAGGAAACACCATATATTTT. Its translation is CAISDFDRGGNTIYF.

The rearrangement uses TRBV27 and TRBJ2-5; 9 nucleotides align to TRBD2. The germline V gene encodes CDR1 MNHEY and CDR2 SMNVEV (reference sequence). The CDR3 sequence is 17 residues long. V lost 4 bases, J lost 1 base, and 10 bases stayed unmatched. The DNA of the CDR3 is TGTGCCAGCAGTTCGGGGCTAGCGGGATTGCCCCAAGAGACCCAGTACTTC. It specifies CASSSGLAGLPQETQYF.

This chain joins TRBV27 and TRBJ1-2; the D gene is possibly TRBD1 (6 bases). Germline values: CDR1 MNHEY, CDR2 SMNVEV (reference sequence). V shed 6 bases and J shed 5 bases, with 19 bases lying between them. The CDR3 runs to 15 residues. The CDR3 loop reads CASRATGRGAYGYTF. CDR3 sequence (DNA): TGTGCCAGCAGAGCGACAGGTCGAGGGGCTTATGGCTACACCTTC.

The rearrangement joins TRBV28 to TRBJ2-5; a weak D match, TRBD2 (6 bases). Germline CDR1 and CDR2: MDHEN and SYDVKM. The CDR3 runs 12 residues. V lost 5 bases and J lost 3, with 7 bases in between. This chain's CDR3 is CASSGGKETQYF. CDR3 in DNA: TGTGCCAGCAGTGGGGGGAAAGAGACCCAGTACTTC.

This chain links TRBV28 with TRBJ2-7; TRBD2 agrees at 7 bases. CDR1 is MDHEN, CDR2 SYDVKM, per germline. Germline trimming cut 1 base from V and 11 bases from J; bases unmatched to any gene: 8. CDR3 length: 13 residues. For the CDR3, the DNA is TGTGCCAGCAGTTTATTGGTGGCGGGAGAAGAGTACTTC. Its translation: CASSLLVAGEEYF.

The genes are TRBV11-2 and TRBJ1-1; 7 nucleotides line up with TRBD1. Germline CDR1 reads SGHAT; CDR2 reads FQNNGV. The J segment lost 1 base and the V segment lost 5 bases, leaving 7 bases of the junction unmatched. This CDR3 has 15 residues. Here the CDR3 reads CASSPEGARNTEAFF. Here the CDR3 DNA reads TGTGCCAGCAGCCCCGAGGGGGCCCGGAACACTGAAGCTTTCTTT.

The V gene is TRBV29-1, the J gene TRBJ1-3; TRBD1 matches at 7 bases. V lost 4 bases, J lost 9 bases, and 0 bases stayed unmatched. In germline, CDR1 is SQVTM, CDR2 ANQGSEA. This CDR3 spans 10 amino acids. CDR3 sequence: CSVGDSTIYF. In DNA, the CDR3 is TGCAGCGTTGGGGACAGCACCATATATTTT.

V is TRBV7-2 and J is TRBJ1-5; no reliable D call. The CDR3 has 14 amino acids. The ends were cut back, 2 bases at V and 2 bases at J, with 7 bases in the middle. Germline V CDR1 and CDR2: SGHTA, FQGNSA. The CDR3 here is CASSLMAGNQPQHF. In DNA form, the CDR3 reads TGTGCCAGCAGCTTAATGGCAGGCAATCAGCCCCAGCATTTT.

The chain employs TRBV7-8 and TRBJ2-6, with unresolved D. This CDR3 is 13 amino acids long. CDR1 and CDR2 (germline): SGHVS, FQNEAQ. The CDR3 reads CAGGPSGANVLTF. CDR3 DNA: TGTGCGGGTGGGCCTTCTGGGGCCAACGTCCTGACTTTC.

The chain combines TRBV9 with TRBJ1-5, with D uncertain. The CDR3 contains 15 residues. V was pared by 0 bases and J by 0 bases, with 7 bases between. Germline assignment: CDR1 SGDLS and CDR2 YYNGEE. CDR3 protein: CASSVVPDSNQPQHF. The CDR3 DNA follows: TGTGCCAGCAGCGTAGTCCCCGATAGCAATCAGCCCCAGCATTTT.

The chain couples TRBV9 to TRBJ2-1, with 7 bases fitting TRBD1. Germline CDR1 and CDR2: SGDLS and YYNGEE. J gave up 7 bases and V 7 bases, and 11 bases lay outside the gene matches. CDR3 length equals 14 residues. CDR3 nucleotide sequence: TGTGCCAGCGGTGGGCGCCTACAGGGGAATGAGCAGTTCTTC. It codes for CASGGRLQGNEQFF.

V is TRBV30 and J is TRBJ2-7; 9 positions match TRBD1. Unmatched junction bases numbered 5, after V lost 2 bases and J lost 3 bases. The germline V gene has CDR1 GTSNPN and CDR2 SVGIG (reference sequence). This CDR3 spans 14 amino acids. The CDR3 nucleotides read TGTGCCTGGAGTTTGGGACAGGGACACTACGAGCAGTACTTC. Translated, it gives CAWSLGQGHYEQYF.

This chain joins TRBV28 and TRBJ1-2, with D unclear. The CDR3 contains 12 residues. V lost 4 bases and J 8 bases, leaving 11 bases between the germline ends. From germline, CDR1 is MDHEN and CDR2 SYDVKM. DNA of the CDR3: TGTGCCAGCAGTTGGGCAGGAGAGGGCTACACCTTC. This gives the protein CASSWAGEGYTF.

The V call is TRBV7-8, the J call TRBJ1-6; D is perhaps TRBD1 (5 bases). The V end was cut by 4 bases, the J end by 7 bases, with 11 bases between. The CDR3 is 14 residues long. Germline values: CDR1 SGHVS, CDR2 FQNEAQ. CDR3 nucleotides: TGTGCCAGCAGCTCCAGGGCTGGGAATTCACCCCTCCACTTT. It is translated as CASSSRAGNSPLHF.

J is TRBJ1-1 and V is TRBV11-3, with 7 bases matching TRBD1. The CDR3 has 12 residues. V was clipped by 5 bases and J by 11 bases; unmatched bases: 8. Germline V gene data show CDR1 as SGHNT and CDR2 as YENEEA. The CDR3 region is CASSRDSQGAFF. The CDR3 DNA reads TGTGCCAGCAGCCGGGACAGCCAAGGGGCTTTCTTT.

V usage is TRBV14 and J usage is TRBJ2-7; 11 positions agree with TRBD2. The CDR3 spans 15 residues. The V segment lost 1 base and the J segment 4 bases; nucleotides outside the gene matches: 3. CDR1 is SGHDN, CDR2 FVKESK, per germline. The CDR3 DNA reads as TGTGCCAGCAGCCAAGGGACTAGCGGGCGGTACGAGCAGTACTTC. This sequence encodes CASSQGTSGRYEQYF.

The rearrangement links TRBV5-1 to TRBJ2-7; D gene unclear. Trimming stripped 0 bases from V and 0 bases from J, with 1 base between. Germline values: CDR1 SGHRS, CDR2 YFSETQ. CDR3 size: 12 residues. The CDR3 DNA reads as TGCGCCAGCAGCTTGGCCTCCTACGAGCAGTACTTC. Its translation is CASSLASYEQYF.

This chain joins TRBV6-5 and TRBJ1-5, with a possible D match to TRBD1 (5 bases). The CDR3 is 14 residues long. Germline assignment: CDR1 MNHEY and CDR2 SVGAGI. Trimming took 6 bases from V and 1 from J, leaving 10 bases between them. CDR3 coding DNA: TGTGCCAGCAGATCACGGGGGAGCAATCAGCCCCAGCATTTT. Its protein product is CASRSRGSNQPQHF.

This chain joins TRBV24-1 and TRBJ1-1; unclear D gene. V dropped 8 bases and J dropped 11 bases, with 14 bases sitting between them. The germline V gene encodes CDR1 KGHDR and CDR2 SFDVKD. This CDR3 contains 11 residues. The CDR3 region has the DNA TGTGCCACCACGGGATCGGGAGGGGCTTTCTTT. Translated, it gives CATTGSGGAFF.

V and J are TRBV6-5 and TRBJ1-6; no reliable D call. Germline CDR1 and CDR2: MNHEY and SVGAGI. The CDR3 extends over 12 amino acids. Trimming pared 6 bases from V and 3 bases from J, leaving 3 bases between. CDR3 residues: CASRGYNSPLHF. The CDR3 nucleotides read TGTGCCAGCAGGGGCTATAATTCACCCCTCCACTTT.

The CDR3 region is CASSLQGSRGGELFF. The DNA for the CDR3 is TGTGCCAGCAGCTTGCAGGGGTCTCGGGGCGGGGAGCTGTTTTTT. The genes are TRBV5-4 and TRBJ2-2; the D gene is possibly TRBD1 (6 bases). The CDR3 extends over 15 amino acids. Trimming cost V 1 base and J 7 bases, with 14 bases left between them. From germline, CDR1 is SGHNT and CDR2 YYREEE (reference sequence).

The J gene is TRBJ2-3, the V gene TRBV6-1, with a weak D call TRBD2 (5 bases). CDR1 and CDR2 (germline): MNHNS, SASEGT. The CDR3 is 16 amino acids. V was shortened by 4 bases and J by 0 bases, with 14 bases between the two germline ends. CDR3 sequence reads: CASSGRWRPSTDTQYF. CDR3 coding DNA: TGTGCCAGCAGTGGTAGGTGGAGGCCCAGCACAGATACGCAGTATTTT.

The CDR3 loop reads CASSSHRDPYEQYF. The CDR3 nucleotides are TGTGCCAGCAGCTCCCACAGGGATCCCTACGAGCAGTACTTC. The chain carries TRBV9 and TRBJ2-7, with a weak D call TRBD1 (6 bases). The CDR3 totals 14 residues. Germline V gives CDR1 SGDLS, CDR2 YYNGEE. Trimming left V 4 bases short and J 2 bases short, with 13 bases between. The complete variable domain, with remaining parts taken from reference TRBV9 and TRBJ2-7, reads DSGVTQTPKHLITATGQRVTLRCSPRSGDLSVYWYQQSLDQGLQFLIQYYNGEERAKGNILERFSAQQFPDLHSELNLSSLELGDSALYFCASSSHRDPYEQYFGPGTRLTVT.